These 9 T cell receptor beta chains share one sample of origin, sequenced in a study of T cell changes during pregnancy in multiple sclerosis. Measured with immunoSEQ multiplex PCR; TCRdb has only the in-frame clones, and not every one. Counted here are roughly 38,000 clones, roughly 92% occurring once; the ten biggest clones make up approximately 0.79%. Sequenced here: CD4+ T cells from peripheral blood mononuclear cells, sampled before pregnancy. The receptors come from a female donor with multiple sclerosis, enrolled in a pregnancy study.

The V call is TRBV7-2, the J call TRBJ1-3; D gene uncertain. The CDR3 is made up of 15 amino acids. V lost 5 bases and J lost 0, with 11 bases in between. Per germline, CDR1 SGHTA and CDR2 FQGNSA. CDR3 sequence (DNA): TGTGCCAGCAGCCAAAGTAGCGACTCTGGAAACACCATATATTTT. Protein: CASSQSSDSGNTIYF.

The genes are TRBV18 and TRBJ2-7; TRBD1 might be the D (5 bases). The V gene's germline CDR1 is KGHSH and CDR2 LQKENI. The V end lost 5 bases, the J end lost 2 bases, and 10 bases lay between the germline ends. The CDR3 covers 13 residues. The CDR3: CASSLTGPYEQYF. In DNA form, the CDR3 reads TGTGCCAGCTCATTAACAGGTCCCTACGAGCAGTACTTC.

This chain joins TRBV4-1 and TRBJ2-1; TRBD2 matches 15 bases. This CDR3 is built from 16 residues. With 3 bases clipped from V and 14 bases from J, the junction kept 11 bases outside the gene matches. Germline V gene data show CDR1 as MGHRA and CDR2 as YSYEKL. CDR3 bases: TGCGCCAGCAGCCACACCACCGGGACTAGCGGGAGGATTGAGTTCTTC. It codes for CASSHTTGTSGRIEFF.

The genes are TRBV19 and TRBJ2-5; a weak D match, TRBD2 (7 bases). The V gene's germline CDR1 is LNHDA and CDR2 SQIVND (reference sequence). With 6 bases removed from V and 4 bases from J, the gap between germline ends came to 18 bases. This CDR3 contains 15 residues. This CDR3 reads CASRGGAGQVETQYF. The DNA for the CDR3 is TGTGCCAGTAGAGGGGGGGCTGGCCAGGTAGAGACCCAGTACTTC.

The J gene is TRBJ2-6, the V gene TRBV7-2; tentatively, D is TRBD1 (5 bases). This CDR3 is 14 amino acids long. Trimming took off 6 bases at V and 1 base at J, with 7 bases between the two ends. The germline V gene has CDR1 SGHTA and CDR2 FQGNSA. The CDR3 coding sequence is TGTGCCAGCAGAAGACAGTCTGGGGCCAACGTCCTGACTTTC. Translated, it gives CASRRQSGANVLTF.

As DNA, the CDR3 is TGTGCCAGCAAATCCCGGGACAGGGTAGGGAGTGAGCAGTTCTTC. It encodes CASKSRDRVGSEQFF. The rearrangement links TRBV28 to TRBJ2-1; TRBD1 aligns across 9 bases. The CDR3 covers 15 residues. Germline assignment: CDR1 MDHEN and CDR2 SYDVKM. V gave up 7 bases and J gave up 9 bases; unmatched junction bases: 13.

This clone turned up a few times. The CDR3 bases are TGTGCCAGCAGTGAAAAAACATTCAACACTGAAGCTTTCTTT. It codes for CASSEKTFNTEAFF. This chain uses TRBV6-1 with TRBJ1-1; no firm D call. The CDR3 loop spans 14 amino acids. The V end was cut by 2 bases, the J end by 2 bases, with 9 bases between. Germline V CDR1 and CDR2: MNHNS, SASEGT.

The chain employs TRBV5-1 and TRBJ1-1; TRBD1 might be the D (5 bases). Germline loops: CDR1 SGHRS, CDR2 YFSETQ. Trimming removed 4 bases from V and 5 bases from J, with 15 bases in between. This CDR3 has 14 residues. As DNA, the CDR3 is TGCGCCAGCAGCCTAGGGGTGGGTAGGACTGAAGCTTTCTTT. This sequence encodes CASSLGVGRTEAFF.

This clone was observed once. The chain couples TRBV5-4 to TRBJ2-5; possible D gene TRBD2, 6 bases. Trimming took off 4 bases at V and 4 bases at J, with 14 bases between the two ends. The CDR3 is 14 amino acids. Germline-derived CDR1 and CDR2 are SGHNT and YYREEE (reference sequence). CDR3 in amino acids: CASSPRDSRETQYF. DNA for the CDR3: TGTGCCAGCAGCCCTCGGGACTCCCGAGAGACCCAGTACTTC.